This T cell receptor (beta chain) was documented in a study of T cells in Graves' hyperthyroidism and ophthalmopathy. CDR1 is PRHDT and CDR2 is FYEKMQ in the germline V gene (reference sequence). This CDR3 contains 15 residues. After removal of 4 bases from V and 7 bases from J, the junction contained 5 bases not matched to a gene. The CDR3 regions of TCR beta were amplified from RNA transcripts. HTBI primers were used for first-round RT-PCR of the TCR CDR3. TCRdb re-analysed the multiplex PCR reads in MiXCR, keeping a single row per CDR3 protein. The profile shows 540,000 or so distinct CDR3 sequences, approximately 14% of them singletons.

This clonotype originated in a woman aged 25 to 39 with Graves' hyperthyroidism. The chain is built from TRBV13 and TRBJ2-2, with 11 bases fitting TRBD1. The source material was blood. The CDR3 DNA sequence: TGTGCCAGCAGCTCTGGACAGGGGGCTGTCGGGGAGCTGTTTTTT. Residues: CASSSGQGAVGELFF.